The 13 T cell receptor beta chains below were found in one sample sequenced in a study of T cell repertoires in cytomegalovirus infection. No antigen is known for these receptors. TCRdb re-analysed the reads in MiXCR, keeping a single row per CDR3 protein. Here the sample spans roughly 730,000 distinct CDR3 sequences, 33% being singletons. Sequences were derived from cultured PBMCs, sampled from culture after CMV antigen stimulation. The receptor source for this set is a human donor in good health (CMV status not recorded). Some clones in this sample may be carry-over from other donors' samples.

The chain couples TRBV18 to TRBJ2-7, with D possibly TRBD2 on 5 matching bases. The germline CDR1 and CDR2 sequences are KGHSH and LQKENI. This CDR3 has 13 amino acids. V was trimmed by 5 bases and J by 8 bases, leaving 16 bases between them. CDR3 DNA: TGTGCCAGCTCAGAAGATCCCGGGATCCAGCAGTACTTC. Protein product: CASSEDPGIQQYF.

The genes are TRBV6-1 and TRBJ2-6; unclear D gene. The germline V gene encodes CDR1 MNHNS and CDR2 SASEGT. CDR3 length equals 16 residues. V lost 2 bases, J lost 0 bases, and 8 bases lay in between. CDR3 protein: CASSETLHSGANVLTF. In DNA, the CDR3 is TGTGCCAGCAGTGAAACCTTACACTCTGGGGCCAACGTCCTGACTTTC.

This rearrangement joins TRBV5-4 to TRBJ2-7, with D possibly being TRBD1 (6 bases). The CDR3 extends over 13 amino acids. Per germline, CDR1 SGHNT and CDR2 YYREEE (reference sequence). V was cut by 4 bases and J by 3 bases, with 11 bases left in between. Here the CDR3 DNA reads TGTGCCAGCAGCAGGGACACCTACTACGAGCAGTACTTC. It codes for CASSRDTYYEQYF. Filled out from reference TRBV5-4 and TRBJ2-7, the complete variable domain reads ETGVTQSPTHLIKTRGQQVTLRCSSQSGHNTVSWYQQALGQGPQFIFQYYREEENGRGNFPPRFSGLQFPNYSSELNVNALELDDSALYLCASSRDTYYEQYFGPGTRLTVT.

To note about this clonotype: This may be a read error: a much more frequent sequence differs by one nucleotide. The genes are TRBV7-6 and TRBJ1-1; a possible D gene is TRBD1 (5 bases). Trimming removed 11 bases from V and 4 bases from J, with 17 bases in between. Germline CDR1 is SGHVS and CDR2 is FNYEAQ. This CDR3 comprises 13 residues. CDR3 nucleotides: TGTGCCGGCACCCGAGGCAGGGCCACTGAAGCTTTCTTT. The encoded protein is CAGTRGRATEAFF.

The chain links TRBV7-2 to TRBJ2-1; D tentatively fits TRBD1 or TRBD2 (6 bases each). Germline CDR1 reads SGHTA; CDR2 reads FQGNSA. This CDR3 spans 16 amino acids. Trimming shortened V by 6 bases and J by 10 bases, and 25 bases separated the two germline ends. CDR3 region: CASRVEGGTTPGEQFF. CDR3 sequence (DNA): TGTGCCAGCAGAGTAGAGGGGGGAACAACGCCCGGCGAGCAGTTCTTC.

The rearrangement links TRBV28 to TRBJ1-1; tentatively, D is TRBD1 (6 bases). Germline CDR1 reads MDHEN; CDR2 reads SYDVKM. Trimming took 5 bases from V and 7 from J, leaving 11 bases between them. The length of the CDR3 is 12 residues. The CDR3 nucleotides read TGTGCCAGCAGTGGACAGACACATGAAGCTTTCTTT. It yields the protein CASSGQTHEAFF.

This chain uses TRBV5-4 with TRBJ2-1, with TRBD2 matching 14 bases. J gave up 2 bases and V 3 bases, and 4 bases lay outside the gene matches. Germline V gene data show CDR1 as SGHNT and CDR2 as YYREEE (reference sequence). The CDR3 is made up of 17 amino acids. CDR3 nucleotides: TGTGCCAGCAGCTCAGGGACTAGCGGGGGCACCTACAATGAGCAGTTCTTC. Protein product: CASSSGTSGGTYNEQFF.

This clonotype has a handful of counts. The chain combines TRBV7-9 with TRBJ2-3, with unresolved D. CDR3 size: 14 residues. With 3 bases removed from V and 3 bases from J, the gap between germline ends came to 10 bases. Germline V gives CDR1 SEHNR, CDR2 FQNEAQ (reference sequence). The CDR3 is CASSLRSTTDTQYF. The CDR3 nucleotides are TGTGCCAGCAGCTTGCGGAGTACGACAGATACGCAGTATTTT.

This clonotype was found many times. The V and J genes are TRBV12-3 or TRBV12-4 and TRBJ2-3; D is ambiguous. With 6 bases removed from V and 1 base from J, the gap between germline ends came to 8 bases. The CDR3 has 13 amino acids. The CDR3 here is CASSLTGTDTQYF. CDR3 DNA: TGTGCCAGCAGCCTAACTGGCACAGATACGCAGTATTTT.

In regard to this clonotype: A read error may be the cause here, since a much bigger clone is one base away. The chain is built from TRBV15 and TRBJ2-7; 9 bases fit TRBD1. The CDR3 runs 15 residues. Germline trimming cut 0 bases from V and 3 bases from J; bases unmatched to any gene: 3. From germline, CDR1 is LNHNV and CDR2 YYDKDF (reference sequence). The DNA of the CDR3 is TGTGCCACCAGCAGAGACGGGACAGGGATCTACGAGCAGTACTTC. Translation: CATSRDGTGIYEQYF.

This clonotype appeared many times. The chain couples TRBV18 to TRBJ2-5; D is unresolved. Trimming stripped 8 bases from V and 5 bases from J, with 15 bases between. CDR3 length: 13 amino acids. The germline CDR1 and CDR2 sequences are KGHSH and LQKENI. The CDR3 here is CASSPPGGETQYF. Written as DNA, the CDR3 is TGTGCCAGCAGCCCCCCGGGTGGGGAGACCCAGTACTTC.

The chain carries TRBV7-8 and TRBJ2-7; 7 positions match TRBD2. In germline, CDR1 is SGHVS, CDR2 FQNEAQ. This CDR3 has 15 amino acids. With 0 bases clipped from V and 2 bases from J, the junction kept 4 bases outside the gene matches. CDR3 protein: CASSLAGGLAYEQYF. In DNA form, the CDR3 reads TGTGCCAGCAGCTTAGCCGGCGGACTAGCCTACGAGCAGTACTTC.

This clonotype appeared a few times. CDR3 sequence: CASSLVGRGGRYEQFF. The CDR3 DNA follows: TGTGCCAGCAGCTTAGTGGGGCGGGGGGGCCGTTATGAGCAGTTCTTC. V gene TRBV7-2 combines with J gene TRBJ2-1, with 9 bases lining up with TRBD2. J was trimmed by 8 bases and V by 1 base; bases with no gene match: 9. The CDR3 covers 16 residues. The germline gives CDR1 SGHTA, CDR2 FQGNSA.